What follows are 19 T cell receptor beta chains derived from one specimen sequenced in a study of a mutant IDH1 vaccine in newly diagnosed glioma. The time point here: week 5, during vaccination. In every dose of vaccine, 300 ug of mutant IDH1 20-mer peptide was given alongside topical imiquimod. Profiled with immunoSEQ multiplex PCR; TCRdb holds only in-frame clones, not every one. The sample holds 30,000 to 40,000 clones, around 85% seen once. These receptors have no identified antigens. Sequenced material: PBMCs, taken from a glioma patient whose treatment included an IDH1 peptide vaccine. The receptors come from a man aged 30-40 years with glioma.

The chain combines TRBV29-1 with TRBJ2-1, with 8 bases that match TRBD2. The J segment lost 9 bases and the V segment lost 4 bases, leaving 5 bases of the junction unmatched. Germline V gene sequence: CDR1 SQVTM, CDR2 ANQGSEA. CDR3 length: 12 residues. The chain's CDR3 is CSVGLAGREQFF. The CDR3 DNA sequence: TGCAGCGTTGGGTTAGCGGGACGTGAGCAGTTCTTC.

V usage is TRBV6-1 and J usage is TRBJ2-1; 8 bases line up with TRBD2. The CDR3 length is 13 residues. V shed 11 bases, J shed 7 bases, and the junction held 10 bases outside the gene matches. The germline gives CDR1 MNHNS, CDR2 SASEGT. Here the CDR3 reads CAVRAGVENEQFF. The CDR3 region has the DNA TGTGCCGTCCGAGCGGGAGTAGAAAATGAGCAGTTCTTC.

The genes are TRBV15 and TRBJ2-5; no clear D gene. Trimming took 2 bases from V and 5 from J, leaving 12 bases between them. This CDR3 region has 14 residues. Germline V gene data show CDR1 as LNHNV and CDR2 as YYDKDF (reference sequence). The DNA for the CDR3 is TGTGCCACCAGCAGAAGACCAGGTATCGAGACCCAGTACTTC. Translating it yields CATSRRPGIETQYF.

The V call is TRBV30, the J call TRBJ2-7, with D possibly matching TRBD1 (7 bases). CDR1 and CDR2 from the germline V gene are GTSNPN and SVGIG (reference sequence). V was cut by 0 bases and J by 4 bases, with 19 bases left in between. The CDR3 has 16 amino acids. CDR3 protein: CAWSVLGRGEVYEQYF. The DNA of the CDR3 is TGTGCCTGGAGTGTACTGGGCAGGGGGGAGGTATACGAGCAGTACTTC. Drawing the rest from reference TRBV30 and TRBJ2-7, the complete variable domain is SQTIHQWPATLVQPVGSPLSLECTVEGTSNPNLYWYRQAAGRGLQLLFYSVGIGQISSEVPQNLSASRPQDRQFILSSKKLLLSDSGFYLCAWSVLGRGEVYEQYFGPGTRLTVT.

The chain couples TRBV10-3 to TRBJ1-2, with 7 bases fitting TRBD1. V gave up 2 bases and J gave up 8 bases; unmatched junction bases: 2. CDR1 and CDR2 (germline): ENHRY, SYGVKD. This CDR3 has 12 amino acids. In DNA form, the CDR3 reads TGTGCCATCAGTGAGCTGGACAGGGGCTACACCTTC. Amino acids: CAISELDRGYTF.

The chain couples TRBV21-1 to TRBJ2-7. TRBV21-1 is a listed pseudogene. The CDR3 spans 16 residues. In DNA, the CDR3 is TGTGCCAGCAGCCAAGTCCTAATGGCTTGCTCCTACGAGCAGTACTTC. It yields the protein CASSQVLMACSYEQYF.

The genes are TRBV6-5 and TRBJ1-2, with D unclear. Trimming pared 0 bases from V and 4 bases from J, leaving 9 bases between. This CDR3 spans 14 amino acids. CDR1 and CDR2 (germline): MNHEY, SVGAGI. CDR3 residues: CASSYSGRIYGYTF. CDR3 sequence (DNA): TGTGCCAGCAGTTACTCAGGCAGAATCTATGGCTACACCTTC.

J is TRBJ2-3 and V is TRBV30; a weak D match, TRBD1 (5 bases). V dropped 2 bases and J dropped 4 bases, with 16 bases sitting between them. This CDR3 is built from 15 residues. Germline loops: CDR1 GTSNPN, CDR2 SVGIG (reference sequence). In DNA form, the CDR3 reads TGTGCCTGGAGTCCGCGGACGGTGGGGCCAGATACGCAGTATTTT. Protein sequence: CAWSPRTVGPDTQYF.

This chain links TRBV2 with TRBJ2-7; D gene unclear. V was cut by 3 bases and J by 0 bases, with 6 bases left in between. The CDR3 has 13 residues. CDR1 SNHLY and CDR2 FYNNEI come from the germline V gene. The CDR3 nucleotides are TGTGCCAGCAGTGACCCTAACTCCTACGAGCAGTACTTC. Its translation: CASSDPNSYEQYF.

The V call is TRBV15, the J call TRBJ1-5, with TRBD1 identical over 11 bases. CDR1 is LNHNV and CDR2 is YYDKDF in the germline V gene (reference sequence). This CDR3 comprises 14 residues. V trimming: 4 bases; J trimming: 6 bases; junction bases outside the gene matches: 2. The CDR3 reads CATSIGTGGQPQHF. Written as DNA, the CDR3 is TGTGCCACCAGCATTGGGACAGGGGGTCAGCCCCAGCATTTT. Supplemented by reference TRBV15 and TRBJ1-5, the full variable domain reads DAMVIQNPRYQVTQFGKPVTLSCSQTLNHNVMYWYQQKSSQAPKLLFHYYDKDFNNEADTPDNFQSRRPNTSFCFLDIRSPGLGDTAMYLCATSIGTGGQPQHFGDGTRLSIL.

This clone appeared once. The chain carries TRBV11-2 and TRBJ2-7; D is uncertain. Trimming stripped 6 bases from V and 4 bases from J, with 7 bases between. The CDR3 has 11 residues. The V gene's germline CDR1 is SGHAT and CDR2 FQNNGV. The CDR3 here is CASRSAYEQYF. CDR3 nucleotide sequence: TGTGCCAGCAGAAGCGCGTACGAGCAGTACTTC.

The chain combines TRBV5-1 with TRBJ2-1; the match to TRBD1 covers 9 bases. This CDR3 is built from 16 residues. Germline CDR1 SGHRS, CDR2 YFSETQ. The V gene end was trimmed by 4 bases and the J gene end by 0 bases; junction bases not matched to a gene: 5. CDR3 bases: TGCGCCAGCAGCCCTGGGACAGGGATCTCCTACAATGAGCAGTTCTTC. This translates into CASSPGTGISYNEQFF.

The chain is built from TRBV6-6 and TRBJ1-5; no reliable D call. The V gene lost 0 bases and the J gene lost 9 bases, with 6 bases spanning the gap. Per the germline V gene, CDR1 is MNHNY and CDR2 is SVGAGI (reference sequence). The CDR3 contains 12 residues. CDR3 in DNA: TGTGCCAGCAGTTACTCCTTAGGGCCCCAGCATTTT. It codes for CASSYSLGPQHF.

V is TRBV5-6 and J is TRBJ1-1; TRBD1 agrees at 7 bases. Trimming took 4 bases from V and 4 from J; bases not matched to a gene: 1. CDR1 is SGHDT and CDR2 is YYEEEE in the germline V gene. This CDR3 spans 12 amino acids. CDR3: CASSPGGTEAFF. CDR3 coding DNA: TGTGCCAGCAGCCCAGGGGGCACTGAAGCTTTCTTT.

The chain is built from TRBV5-1 and TRBJ2-6; 10 bases match TRBD1. The V gene's germline CDR1 is SGHRS and CDR2 YFSETQ. The junction had 4 bases not matched to a gene; V was cut back by 4 bases and J by 0 bases. The CDR3 extends over 17 amino acids. The DNA of the CDR3 is TGCGCCAGCAGCCTTGGGACAGGGGCCTCTGGGGCCAACGTCCTGACTTTC. It specifies CASSLGTGASGANVLTF.

V and J are TRBV5-1 and TRBJ2-4, with 7 bases matching TRBD1. Germline V gene data show CDR1 as SGHRS and CDR2 as YFSETQ. V was pared by 5 bases and J by 1 base, with 3 bases of the junction left unmatched. This CDR3 has 14 amino acids. The CDR3: CASSSDRAKNIQYF. The CDR3 nucleotides are TGCGCCAGCAGTTCGGACAGGGCCAAAAACATTCAGTACTTC.

The J gene is TRBJ2-7, the V gene TRBV9; 8 nucleotides align to TRBD1. The CDR3 is made up of 15 amino acids. With V trimmed by 0 bases and J by 3 bases, 5 bases remained unmatched. From germline, CDR1 is SGDLS and CDR2 YYNGEE. The CDR3 bases are TGTGCCAGCAGCGTAGGGGGGGACAGGAGCTACGAGCAGTACTTC. Translation: CASSVGGDRSYEQYF. Together with reference TRBV9 and TRBJ2-7, the CDR3 gives the full variable domain: DSGVTQTPKHLITATGQRVTLRCSPRSGDLSVYWYQQSLDQGLQFLIQYYNGEERAKGNILERFSAQQFPDLHSELNLSSLELGDSALYFCASSVGGDRSYEQYFGPGTRLTVT.

The chain combines TRBV11-2 with TRBJ2-5; a possible D gene is TRBD1 (6 bases). Trimming stripped 4 bases from V and 2 bases from J, with 8 bases between. The CDR3 runs to 13 residues. Germline V gene lookup returns CDR1 SGHAT and CDR2 FQNNGV. DNA for the CDR3: TGTGCCAGCAGCTCGACAGGACAAGAGACCCAGTACTTC. Amino acid sequence: CASSSTGQETQYF.

The rearrangement joins TRBV19 to TRBJ2-3; D is ambiguous. V lost 1 base, J lost 4 bases, and 18 bases lay in between. Germline loops: CDR1 LNHDA, CDR2 SQIVND (reference sequence). The CDR3 is 17 amino acids. CDR3 residues: CASSIGWNSFGSDTQYF. The CDR3 DNA reads TGTGCCAGTAGTATAGGATGGAATAGCTTCGGGTCAGATACGCAGTATTTT.